One sample yielded the 5 T cell receptor beta chains listed below, sequenced in a study of T cells after yellow fever vaccination. TCRdb reprocessed the 5' RACE reads with MiXCR, giving one entry per CDR3 protein. The table lists 300,000 or so distinct CDR3 sequences, 10% to 15% of them singletons. The source material was CD4+ T cells sorted from PBMCs, sampled 45 days after the yellow fever booster vaccination. All receptors derive from a young man who received the YFV17D yellow fever vaccine.

Only a few counts were recorded for this clonotype. The chain links TRBV5-1 to TRBJ2-1, with D perhaps matching TRBD2 (6 bases). CDR1 and CDR2 from the germline V gene are SGHRS and YFSETQ. The CDR3 has 15 residues. Trimming shortened V by 7 bases and J by 7 bases, and 21 bases separated the two germline ends. CDR3 DNA: TGCGCCAGCGGCCGGGAGTCGGGGACCGGGAATGAGCAGTTCTTC. Protein product: CASGRESGTGNEQFF.

There are a few counts of this clonotype. CDR3 coding DNA: TGTGCCTGGAGTGTACGAGTTTGGGAGACCCAGTACTTC. This translates into CAWSVRVWETQYF. The rearrangement uses TRBV30 and TRBJ2-5, with D unresolved. The CDR3 totals 13 residues. Germline lookup yields CDR1 GTSNPN and CDR2 SVGIG (reference sequence). Between the trimmed V and J ends, which lost 0 bases and 5 bases, there was a span of 10 bases.

This clonotype has more than one count but fewer than ten. V and J are TRBV7-2 and TRBJ2-7; D is ambiguous. V was clipped by 6 bases and J by 2 bases, with 8 bases between them. CDR3 length equals 12 residues. Germline CDR1 is SGHTA and CDR2 is FQGNSA. This CDR3 reads CASSRHPYEQYF. CDR3 DNA sequence: TGTGCCAGCAGTCGACACCCCTACGAGCAGTACTTC.

At least ten counts were recorded for this clonotype. V gene TRBV7-9 combines with J gene TRBJ2-7, with D perhaps TRBD2 (5 bases). Germline loops: CDR1 SEHNR, CDR2 FQNEAQ (reference sequence). This CDR3 region has 12 residues. Trimming cost V 5 bases and J 3 bases, with 8 bases left between them. The CDR3: CASSPSHYEQYF. The CDR3 DNA sequence: TGTGCCAGCAGCCCTAGCCACTACGAGCAGTACTTC.

This clonotype was observed a handful of times. The rearrangement links TRBV28 to TRBJ2-5; tentatively, D is TRBD1 (5 bases). From germline, CDR1 is MDHEN and CDR2 SYDVKM. V lost 4 bases to trimming and J lost 7 bases, with 13 bases between them. The CDR3 runs to 13 residues. CDR3 coding DNA: TGTGCCAGCAGTTGGCGAGGTGACAGGACCCAGTACTTC. Translating gives CASSWRGDRTQYF.